The next 9 T cell receptor beta chains were all read from a single sample in a study of blood T cells in healthy people across ages. The authors ran a second PCR of 7 to 11 cycles using a sample-barcoded 5' primer and a J-beta primer mix. TCRdb called the 5' RACE reads again in MiXCR, with one record for every CDR3 protein. The repertoire includes 1.5 million to 2 million distinct CDR3 sequences, over 25% of them detected once, and 7.7% sits in the top ten. What was sequenced was blood. All receptors come from a woman under 40 in good health.

This clonotype was detected a few times. The V call is TRBV7-6, the J call TRBJ1-4; no reliable D call. V was pared by 6 bases and J by 8 bases, with 16 bases between. Germline V gene lookup returns CDR1 SGHVS and CDR2 FNYEAQ. The CDR3 spans 14 residues. The CDR3: CASRREGLGEKLFF. CDR3 coding DNA: TGTGCCAGCAGGCGCGAGGGCTTAGGGGAAAAACTGTTTTTT.

This clonotype was observed a few times. The gene calls are TRBV7-2 and TRBJ2-4; D is possibly TRBD1 or TRBD2 (5 bases each). Germline CDR1 reads SGHTA; CDR2 reads FQGNSA. The CDR3 is 12 amino acids. V lost 4 bases and J lost 8, with 9 bases in between. CDR3 protein: CASSSGGYIQYF. The CDR3 nucleotides are TGTGCCAGCAGCTCTGGGGGATACATTCAGTACTTC.

The DNA for the CDR3 is TGCAGGGCTCGTGGCTTCTCCTACGAGCAGTACTTC. The encoded protein is CRARGFSYEQYF. The chain links TRBV20-1 to TRBJ2-7; D gene unclear. From germline, CDR1 is DFQATT and CDR2 SNEGSKA (reference sequence). This CDR3 contains 12 residues.

This clonotype was detected a few times. The V call is TRBV29-1, the J call TRBJ1-2, with 7 nucleotides matching TRBD1. Unmatched junction bases numbered 3, after V lost 5 bases and J lost 0 bases. Germline loops: CDR1 SQVTM, CDR2 ANQGSEA. The CDR3 sequence is 13 residues long. This CDR3 reads CSVLTGANYGYTF. CDR3 nucleotides: TGCAGCGTTCTCACAGGGGCTAACTATGGCTACACCTTC.

The V gene is TRBV7-9, the J gene TRBJ2-7, with a tentative D call TRBD2 (6 bases). V was cut by 5 bases and J by 7 bases, with 21 bases left in between. The CDR3 length is 15 residues. CDR1 is SEHNR and CDR2 is FQNEAQ in the germline V gene (reference sequence). The CDR3 DNA reads TGTGCCAGCAGCGCGGCGGGGCTACCGCCCAATGAGCAGTACTTC. As protein: CASSAAGLPPNEQYF.

The table lists this clonotype with a few counts. The chain links TRBV27 to TRBJ1-2, with D possibly matching TRBD1 (5 bases). The CDR3 is 13 amino acids. The V end was cut by 3 bases, the J end by 8 bases, with 13 bases between. Germline V gives CDR1 MNHEY, CDR2 SMNVEV (reference sequence). CDR3 region: CASSFTQGAGYTF. The CDR3 DNA follows: TGTGCCAGCAGTTTCACCCAGGGTGCCGGCTACACCTTC.

This clonotype was detected ten times or more. The chain couples TRBV7-2 to TRBJ2-7; 10 nucleotides align to TRBD1. Trimming took 4 bases from V and 3 from J; bases not matched to a gene: 6. CDR3 size: 15 residues. The germline gives CDR1 SGHTA, CDR2 FQGNSA. The CDR3, as DNA: TGTGCCAGCAGCTCACGGGACAGGGGAGGCTACGAGCAGTACTTC. This codes for CASSSRDRGGYEQYF.

This clonotype was recorded a few times. The V call is TRBV2, the J call TRBJ2-5, with 11 bases aligning to TRBD2. This CDR3 region has 15 residues. The V gene end was trimmed by 5 bases and the J gene end by 8 bases; junction bases not matched to a gene: 10. The germline V gene has CDR1 SNHLY and CDR2 FYNNEI. The CDR3 DNA reads TGTGCCAGCAGTATTAGCGGGGGGGTTGGAGAAACCCAGTACTTC. Encoded protein: CASSISGGVGETQYF.

This sequence joins TRBV5-1 and TRBJ2-1; no firm D call. The CDR3 has 16 amino acids. V was trimmed by 4 bases and J by 13 bases, leaving 27 bases between them. The germline gives CDR1 SGHRS, CDR2 YFSETQ. The DNA of the CDR3 is TGCGCCAGCAGCCCGGCTATAGGAGCAGCCAAAAACATTCAGTTCTTC. Its translation: CASSPAIGAAKNIQFF.